These 10 T cell receptor beta chains originate from one sample sequenced in a study of blood T cell repertoires in COVID-19. Method: immunoSEQ multiplex PCR; TCRdb's copy keeps in-frame clones and lacks some. The repertoire holds approximately 200,000 clones, with roughly four fifths as singletons. The specimen was PBMCs or T cells enriched from blood (not recorded which). These receptors were taken from a man aged 40-49 years who had recovered from COVID-19.

The genes are TRBV9 and TRBJ2-5; possibly TRBD1 for D (6 bases). The germline V and J ends were trimmed by 4 bases and 1 base, with 14 bases remaining between them. Germline loops: CDR1 SGDLS, CDR2 YYNGEE. The CDR3 runs to 15 residues. The CDR3 sequence: CASSSRGQLQETQYF. The CDR3 DNA reads as TGTGCCAGCAGCTCCCGGGGACAACTCCAAGAGACCCAGTACTTC.

The chain links TRBV12-3 or TRBV12-4 to TRBJ2-1; possibly TRBD1 for D (6 bases). Trimming shortened V by 6 bases and J by 4 bases, and 10 bases separated the two germline ends. This CDR3 is built from 13 residues. DNA for the CDR3: TGTGCCAGCAGGCTGGACAGATACAATGAGCAGTTCTTC. Translation gives CASRLDRYNEQFF.

V gene TRBV30 combines with J gene TRBJ1-2; unclear D gene. The germline V gene has CDR1 GTSNPN and CDR2 SVGIG (reference sequence). The CDR3 consists of 11 residues. V shed 7 bases and J shed 8 bases, with 14 bases lying between them. CDR3 bases: TGTGCCTACGGGAAGGGCCAAGGCTACACCTTC. It encodes CAYGKGQGYTF.

With regard to this clone: The sample holds other DNA sequences that translate to the same CDR3. The gene calls are TRBV5-4 and TRBJ1-1, with unresolved D. Germline V lookup: CDR1 SGHNT, CDR2 YYREEE (reference sequence). This CDR3 is 13 amino acids long. V was shortened by 0 bases and J by 0 bases, with 3 bases between the two germline ends. The CDR3 coding sequence is TGTGCCAGCAGCTTGGACATGAACACTGAAGCTTTCTTT. Its translation: CASSLDMNTEAFF.

This sequence joins TRBV28 and TRBJ2-1, with 9 nucleotides matching TRBD2. V lost 3 bases to trimming and J lost 6 bases; unmatched junction nucleotides: 12. Per germline, CDR1 MDHEN and CDR2 SYDVKM. The CDR3 runs to 17 residues. The CDR3 protein is CASSFPLELAGGNEQFF. The CDR3 nucleotides read TGTGCCAGCAGTTTCCCCTTAGAACTAGCGGGTGGCAATGAGCAGTTCTTC.

This chain uses TRBV28 with TRBJ1-6; possible D gene TRBD1, 5 bases. V dropped 2 bases and J dropped 2 bases, with 13 bases sitting between them. This CDR3 is 17 amino acids long. Looked up from germline, CDR1 is MDHEN and CDR2 is SYDVKM. CDR3 amino acids: CASSLIQAGAYNSPLHF. DNA for the CDR3: TGTGCCAGCAGTTTAATTCAGGCGGGGGCCTATAATTCACCCCTCCACTTT. Full variable domain (missing parts from reference TRBV28 and TRBJ1-6): DVKVTQSSRYLVKRTGEKVFLECVQDMDHENMFWYRQDPGLGLRLIYFSYDVKMKEKGDIPEGYSVSREKKERFSLILESASTNQTSMYLCASSLIQAGAYNSPLHFGNGTRLTVT.

As DNA, the CDR3 is TGTGCCAGCAGCGTAGGGAGTGGCAATCAGCCCCAGCATTTT. Residues: CASSVGSGNQPQHF. This chain connects TRBV9 to TRBJ1-5; D not resolved. Trimming shortened V by 0 bases and J by 2 bases, and 6 bases separated the two germline ends. The germline CDR1 and CDR2 sequences are SGDLS and YYNGEE. The CDR3 has 14 amino acids.

V is TRBV4-3 and J is TRBJ1-2, with TRBD1 identical over 9 bases. The length of the CDR3 is 14 residues. CDR1 and CDR2 (germline): LGHNA, YSLEER. The junction had 8 bases not matched to a gene; V was cut back by 4 bases and J by 8 bases. CDR3 in DNA: TGCGCCAGCAGCCTAAACACAGGGGGCAACGGCTACACCTTC. It codes for CASSLNTGGNGYTF.

Only one count was recorded for this clone. The chain is built from TRBV29-1 and TRBJ1-2, with TRBD1 matching 10 bases. The germline gives CDR1 SQVTM, CDR2 ANQGSEA. The CDR3 totals 17 residues. With 5 bases clipped from V and 5 bases from J, the junction kept 17 bases outside the gene matches. The CDR3 DNA sequence: TGCAGCGTTAGTCTCCCGCCCGGGACAGGGGATAGGTATGGCTACACCTTC. Its translation: CSVSLPPGTGDRYGYTF.

The rearrangement uses TRBV7-2 and TRBJ1-1; 8 bases match TRBD1. Germline CDR1 SGHTA, CDR2 FQGNSA. Trimming at V came to 4 bases and at J to 4 bases, leaving 8 bases not matched to a gene. This CDR3 has 15 amino acids. Here the CDR3 DNA reads TGTGCCAGCAGCTCAGCAGGGGGCGTTGCCACTGAAGCTTTCTTT. Translated: CASSSAGGVATEAFF. The complete variable domain, with remaining parts taken from reference TRBV7-2 and TRBJ1-1, reads GAGVSQSPSNKVTEKGKDVELRCDPISGHTALYWYRQSLGQGLEFLIYFQGNSAPDKSGLPSDRFSAERTGGSVSTLTIQRTQQEDSAVYLCASSSAGGVATEAFFGQGTRLTVV.